The clone carrying this T cell receptor (beta chain) was seen only a few times. Trimming removed 5 bases at V and 3 bases at J, with 11 bases between. In germline, CDR1 is SGHRS, CDR2 YFSETQ. The CDR3 runs to 14 residues. TCRdb independently ran MiXCR on the 5' RACE reads; one entry per CDR3 protein. The table includes about 46,000 distinct CDR3 sequences, around a quarter detected once. The receptor's source is a female donor with breast cancer. Specimen: naive CD4+ T cells sorted from blood. Documented subset: naive CD4+ T cells, CD4+CD45RA+CD25-. This chain joins TRBV5-1 and TRBJ2-2; D not resolved. CDR3 residues: CASSAGRYTGELFF. In nucleotides, the CDR3 is TGCGCCAGCAGTGCTGGCAGATACACCGGGGAGCTGTTTTTT.